The rows below give T cell receptor beta chains drawn from one sample of a study of shared clonotypes between healthy human individuals. Method: immunoSEQ multiplex PCR; TCRdb's copy keeps in-frame clones and lacks some. The profile covers about 640,000 clones, with around 72% appearing a single time and less than 2% taken by the ten largest. Sequenced material: memory CD4+ T cells sorted from blood. The receptor set was obtained from a woman in her thirties in good health. CDR3s include the opening cysteine and the closing phenylalanine or tryptophan.

len	j_gene	v_gene	CDR3aa
16	TRBJ2-2	TRBV5-1	CASSLGSGANTGELFF
11	TRBJ2-1	TRBV2	CASSGVNEQFF
15	TRBJ1-4	TRBV7-6	CASSTFDRGYEKLFF
15	TRBJ2-3	TRBV29-1	CSVEAPSLGTDTQYF
15	TRBJ2-3	TRBV9	CASSVAGSRTDTQYF
15	TRBJ2-1	TRBV5-1	CASSLVAGSYNEQFF
14	TRBJ1-4	TRBV19	CASSVGQGGKKLFF
15	TRBJ2-7	TRBV7-2	CASSLYNPAVSEQYF
15	TRBJ2-5	TRBV7-2	CASSSRTSRLETQYF
13	TRBJ1-2	TRBV5-5	CASSSWTGTGYTF
13	TRBJ1-5	TRBV10-1	CASQSALGQPQHF
14	TRBJ2-7	TRBV2	CASSGGQGAYEQYF
19	TRBJ2-3	TRBV5-4	CASRSAGGLAGGPADTQYF
11	TRBJ2-1	TRBV19	CASGGYNEQFF
14	TRBJ2-7	TRBV7-5	CVRKTSGIRYEQYF
11	TRBJ2-7	TRBV10-3	CAMGTESEQYF
16	TRBJ2-7	TRBV11-2	CASSLNYLGGSYEQYF
14	TRBJ1-3	TRBV29-1	CSVDPGGDGNTIYF
15	TRBJ1-5	TRBV5-4	CASSYGTGRNQPQHF
16	TRBJ2-1	TRBV5-1	CASSFGLGREYNEQFF
14	TRBJ2-1	TRBV7-3	CASSSGRASHEQFF
15	TRBJ2-5	TRBV18	CASSPLDGSQETQYF
13	TRBJ2-7	TRBV18	CASSPDTLGEQYF
15	TRBJ1-5	TRBV7-9	CASSVGMGLNQPQHF
19	TRBJ1-3	TRBV5-6	CASSLSSHRQLISGNTIYF
14	TRBJ2-7	TRBV7-6	CASSLGPGDYEQYF
13	TRBJ2-3	TRBV21-1	CASSINLTDTQYF